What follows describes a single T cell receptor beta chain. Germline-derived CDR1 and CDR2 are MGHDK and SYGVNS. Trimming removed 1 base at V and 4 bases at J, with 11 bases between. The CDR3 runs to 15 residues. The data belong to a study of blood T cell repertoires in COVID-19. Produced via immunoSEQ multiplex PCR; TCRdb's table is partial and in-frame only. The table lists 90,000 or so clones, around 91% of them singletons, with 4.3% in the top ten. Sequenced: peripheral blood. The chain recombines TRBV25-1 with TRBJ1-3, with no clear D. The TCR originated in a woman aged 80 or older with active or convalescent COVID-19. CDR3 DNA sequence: TGTGCCAGCAGTGAATCAGGAGGGCGCGGAAACACCATATATTTT. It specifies CASSESGGRGNTIYF.